The 3 T cell receptor beta chains below were found in one sample sequenced in a study of CD8 T cells in ankylosing spondylitis. One entry per CDR3 protein, called by TCRdb with MiXCR from the 5' RACE reads. The sample shows around 340,000 distinct CDR3 sequences, roughly 15% of them seen only once. The sequenced material came from blood, either unsorted or a sorted T cell fraction (not recorded which). Receptors originate from a male donor with ankylosing spondylitis or in good health (not recorded which).

V gene TRBV3-1 combines with J gene TRBJ2-7; 12 positions agree with TRBD2. The CDR3 is made up of 16 amino acids. The junction had 5 bases not matched to a gene; V was cut back by 5 bases and J by 0 bases. Germline CDR1 reads LGHDT; CDR2 reads YNNKEL (reference sequence). In DNA form, the CDR3 reads TGTGCCAGCAGCGCAAGGACTAGCGGGGCCTCCTACGAGCAGTACTTC. Translated, it gives CASSARTSGASYEQYF.

V usage is TRBV28 and J usage is TRBJ2-1; 8 nucleotides align to TRBD2. This CDR3 has 15 residues. V lost 7 bases and J lost 3; bases outside the gene matches: 8. Germline assignment: CDR1 MDHEN and CDR2 SYDVKM. CDR3 sequence: CASNTPGGGYNEQFF. The CDR3 nucleotides are TGTGCCAGCAATACCCCGGGAGGGGGCTACAATGAGCAGTTCTTC.

This clonotype has just a few counts. Here the CDR3 reads CASSFLGTGDSPLHF. The CDR3 DNA sequence: TGCGCCAGCAGCTTCTTAGGGACAGGGGACTCACCCCTCCACTTT. The chain recombines TRBV5-1 with TRBJ1-6; 10 nucleotides align to TRBD1. This CDR3 is built from 15 residues. The junction had 6 bases not matched to a gene; V was cut back by 2 bases and J by 10 bases. Per germline, CDR1 SGHRS and CDR2 YFSETQ. Complete variable domain (other parts from reference TRBV5-1 and TRBJ1-6): KAGVTQTPRYLIKTRGQQVTLSCSPISGHRSVSWYQQTPGQGLQFLFEYFSETQRNKGNFPGRFSGRQFSNSRSEMNVSTLELGDSALYLCASSFLGTGDSPLHFGNGTRLTVT.